Below are 25 T cell receptor beta chains sequenced from a single sample in a study of blood T cell repertoires in COVID-19. Measured with immunoSEQ multiplex PCR; TCRdb has only the in-frame clones, and not every one. The table lists around 170,000 clones, under 90% of them singletons. Sequencing was carried out using PBMCs or T cells enriched from blood (not recorded which). Source of these receptors: a woman aged 45-60 years who had recovered from COVID-19.

This clone was counted ten times or more. V is TRBV10-3 and J is TRBJ1-5; unclear D gene. This CDR3 is 15 amino acids long. CDR1 and CDR2 (germline): ENHRY, SYGVKD. V was pared by 0 bases and J by 2 bases, with 8 bases between. In DNA form, the CDR3 reads TGTGCCATCAGTGAGTCTTCACGGGGCAATCAGCCCCAGCATTTT. This codes for CAISESSRGNQPQHF.

This chain uses TRBV6-5 with TRBJ1-2, with 7 positions matching TRBD1. CDR1 and CDR2 from the germline V gene are MNHEY and SVGAGI. The junction had 10 bases not matched to a gene; V was cut back by 8 bases and J by 4 bases. The CDR3 is 14 amino acids. The CDR3 bases are TGTGCCAGCGCACCCGACAGGGTCGCCTATGGCTACACCTTC. Protein: CASAPDRVAYGYTF.

CDR3 loop: CASSLLEGDYYGYTF. In nucleotides, the CDR3 is TGTGCCAGCAGTTTACTGGAAGGAGACTACTATGGCTACACCTTC. This chain links TRBV28 with TRBJ1-2; D remains unclear. The CDR3 runs to 15 residues. The germline V gene has CDR1 MDHEN and CDR2 SYDVKM. V lost 2 bases and J lost 3, with 13 bases in between.

The chain has TRBV5-1 and TRBJ2-7; possible D gene TRBD1, 7 bases. Germline V lookup: CDR1 SGHRS, CDR2 YFSETQ. V was trimmed by 4 bases and J by 6 bases, leaving 17 bases between them. This CDR3 region has 14 residues. CDR3 in amino acids: CASSRGDSQGEQYF. CDR3 DNA sequence: TGCGCCAGCAGCCGCGGGGACAGTCAGGGCGAGCAGTACTTC.

The V gene is TRBV5-4, the J gene TRBJ2-1, with TRBD1 matching 10 bases. This CDR3 has 20 residues. Germline V gene data show CDR1 as SGHNT and CDR2 as YYREEE (reference sequence). Trimming took 3 bases from V and 4 from J; bases not matched to a gene: 19. The CDR3 nucleotides are TGTGCCAGCAGCTCACCGGGACAGGGGTTCTGGCAGCCGAAGTACAATGAGCAGTTCTTC. Translated, it gives CASSSPGQGFWQPKYNEQFF.

The gene calls are TRBV5-1 and TRBJ2-6, with D unresolved. The germline V and J ends were trimmed by 0 bases and 4 bases, with 8 bases remaining between them. In germline, CDR1 is SGHRS, CDR2 YFSETQ. The CDR3 consists of 15 residues. The CDR3 reads CASSLAGAGANVLTF. The DNA for the CDR3 is TGCGCCAGCAGCTTGGCCGGAGCGGGGGCCAACGTCCTGACTTTC.

The V and J genes are TRBV12-3 or TRBV12-4 and TRBJ1-2; no reliable D call. This CDR3 is 13 amino acids long. V lost 4 bases to trimming and J lost 7 bases, with 13 bases between them. CDR3 sequence: CASSSPLPGGYTF. CDR3 DNA: TGTGCCAGCAGTTCCCCGCTACCAGGTGGCTACACCTTC.

The chain combines TRBV3-1 (or the pseudogene TRBV3-2) with TRBJ2-1, with 15 bases identical to TRBD2. Looked up from germline, CDR1 is LGHDT and CDR2 is YNNKEL (reference sequence). Unmatched junction bases numbered 5, after V lost 1 base and J lost 4 bases. The CDR3 is made up of 18 amino acids. The CDR3 DNA follows: TGTGCCAGCAGCCAAGGGGGACTAGCGGGGGGCCTTTACAATGAGCAGTTCTTC. Its protein product is CASSQGGLAGGLYNEQFF.

This sequence joins TRBV24-1 and TRBJ2-5; 9 bases align to TRBD1. The CDR3 runs 18 residues. The V gene end was trimmed by 7 bases and the J gene end by 5 bases; junction bases not matched to a gene: 19. Looked up from germline, CDR1 is KGHDR and CDR2 is SFDVKD. The CDR3 loop reads CATSSPAGQGWMGETQYF. CDR3 coding DNA: TGTGCCACCAGCTCCCCGGCGGGACAGGGCTGGATGGGGGAGACCCAGTACTTC.

About this clone: The junction differs from germline at one of its ends, possibly a read error. The rearrangement links TRBV29-1 to TRBJ2-2; no clear D gene. The germline V gene encodes CDR1 SQVTM and CDR2 ANQGSEA. This CDR3 has 12 amino acids. This CDR3 is CSVEGHTGELFF. Written as DNA, the CDR3 is TGCAGCGTGGAAGGGCACACCGGGGAGCTGTTTTTT.

A single count supports this clone. The chain employs TRBV7-2 and TRBJ2-7; D uncertain. The V gene lost 4 bases and the J gene lost 6 bases, with 13 bases spanning the gap. CDR3 length: 13 residues. Germline V gene data show CDR1 as SGHTA and CDR2 as FQGNSA. CDR3 sequence (DNA): TGTGCCAGCAGCTCCCCGGTTCTTGGCGAGCAGTACTTC. Translating gives CASSSPVLGEQYF.

This chain connects TRBV11-1 to TRBJ2-7; 9 bases agree with TRBD1. The CDR3 covers 15 residues. J was trimmed by 3 bases and V by 2 bases; bases with no gene match: 5. Germline V gene data show CDR1 as SGHAT and CDR2 as FQDESV (reference sequence). CDR3 in amino acids: CASSLSGTGHYEQYF. In DNA form, the CDR3 reads TGTGCCAGCAGCTTATCTGGGACAGGGCACTACGAGCAGTACTTC.

The chain is built from TRBV7-6 and TRBJ2-2; unclear D gene. This CDR3 spans 15 amino acids. Germline CDR1 reads SGHVS; CDR2 reads FNYEAQ. Trimming pared 5 bases from V and 5 bases from J, leaving 15 bases between. CDR3 sequence reads: CASSTPGAETGELFF. The CDR3 nucleotides are TGTGCCAGCAGCACCCCCGGCGCGGAGACCGGGGAGCTGTTTTTT. Complete variable domain (other parts from reference TRBV7-6 and TRBJ2-2): GAGVSQSPRYKVTKRGQDVALRCDPISGHVSLYWYRQALGQGPEFLTYFNYEAQQDKSGLPNDRFSAERPEGSISTLTIQRTEQRDSAMYRCASSTPGAETGELFFGEGSRLTVL.

The rearrangement uses TRBV6-5 and TRBJ1-6, with D possibly matching TRBD1 (5 bases). Trimming left V 8 bases short and J 14 bases short, with 16 bases between. CDR1 MNHEY and CDR2 SVGAGI come from the germline V gene. The CDR3 loop spans 12 amino acids. CDR3 in DNA: TGTGCCAGCCATTCGGACGGGACTACCCTCCACTTT. This sequence encodes CASHSDGTTLHF.

J is TRBJ1-6 and V is TRBV5-8; 8 bases match TRBD1. This CDR3 region has 15 residues. Trimming took 4 bases from V and 7 from J; bases not matched to a gene: 7. CDR1 and CDR2 from the germline V gene are SGHTS and YDEGEE. CDR3 in DNA: TGTGCCAGCAGCGAACAACAGGGGGGCAATTCACCCCTCCACTTT. Its translation is CASSEQQGGNSPLHF.

The V and J genes are TRBV28 and TRBJ2-7, with TRBD2 matching 13 bases. Trimming removed 7 bases from V and 2 bases from J; junction bases left unmatched: 8. The germline gives CDR1 MDHEN, CDR2 SYDVKM. The CDR3 totals 16 residues. The CDR3 here is CASTRTSGSFTYEQYF. The CDR3 coding sequence is TGTGCCAGCACCCGGACTAGCGGGAGTTTCACCTACGAGCAGTACTTC. Together with reference TRBV28 and TRBJ2-7, the CDR3 gives the full variable domain: DVKVTQSSRYLVKRTGEKVFLECVQDMDHENMFWYRQDPGLGLRLIYFSYDVKMKEKGDIPEGYSVSREKKERFSLILESASTNQTSMYLCASTRTSGSFTYEQYFGPGTRLTVT.

The chain uses TRBV5-1 and TRBJ2-2; the D gene is possibly TRBD1 (6 bases). The CDR3 is made up of 14 amino acids. The V and J ends lost 4 bases and 4 bases respectively, with 11 bases between them. CDR1 and CDR2 from the germline V gene are SGHRS and YFSETQ. In DNA, the CDR3 is TGCGCCAGCAGCCCGGGACATACCACCGGGGAGCTGTTTTTT. This gives the protein CASSPGHTTGELFF.

This clone was observed once. Other DNA sequences of this sample code for an identical CDR3. This chain joins TRBV7-2 and TRBJ2-5, with unresolved D. Germline V CDR1 and CDR2: SGHTA, FQGNSA. V dropped 1 base and J dropped 5 bases, with 8 bases sitting between them. The CDR3 spans 13 residues. The CDR3 region is CASSLERGETQYF. The DNA for the CDR3 is TGTGCCAGCAGCTTAGAGCGTGGGGAGACCCAGTACTTC.

The CDR3 here is CASSWGHPNTGELFF. As DNA, the CDR3 is TGTGCCAGCAGTTGGGGACACCCGAACACCGGGGAGCTGTTTTTT. The chain employs TRBV27 and TRBJ2-2; TRBD1 is a possible D gene (6 bases). The V end lost 4 bases, the J end lost 0 bases, and 9 bases lay between the germline ends. The CDR3 spans 15 residues. Germline values: CDR1 MNHEY, CDR2 SMNVEV (reference sequence).

The chain joins TRBV12-5 to TRBJ1-6; D is unresolved. The CDR3 spans 15 residues. CDR1 is LGHNT, CDR2 FRNRAP, per germline. V lost 6 bases, J lost 7 bases, and 16 bases lay in between. CDR3 residues: CASGRESFGNSPLHF. CDR3 nucleotide sequence: TGTGCTAGTGGGCGGGAGTCTTTCGGAAATTCACCCCTCCACTTT.

The chain uses TRBV19 and TRBJ2-1; the match to TRBD2 covers 9 bases. Germline CDR1 and CDR2: LNHDA and SQIVND (reference sequence). CDR3 size: 15 residues. With 3 bases clipped from V and 4 bases from J, the junction kept 4 bases outside the gene matches. CDR3 DNA: TGTGCCAGTAGTATTTTGCTAGCGGGGTACAATGAGCAGTTCTTC. It specifies CASSILLAGYNEQFF.

V and J are TRBV12-3 or TRBV12-4 and TRBJ1-5, with D hard to call. The CDR3 has 13 residues. The ends were cut back, 4 bases at V and 5 bases at J, with 9 bases in the middle. This CDR3 is CASSSLPYQPQHF. The CDR3 nucleotides are TGTGCCAGCAGTTCTCTCCCGTATCAGCCCCAGCATTTT.

The chain links TRBV16 to TRBJ1-6; 7 bases agree with TRBD1. CDR1 and CDR2 (germline): KGHSY, FQNENV. V lost 4 bases and J lost 9; bases outside the gene matches: 9. This CDR3 is built from 15 residues. CDR3 coding DNA: TGTGCCAGCAGCCCCCGACAGGGTGGAGGTTCACCCCTCCACTTT. This translates into CASSPRQGGGSPLHF.

The chain has TRBV7-3 and TRBJ2-2; D not resolved. The CDR3 loop spans 15 amino acids. Between the trimmed V and J ends, which lost 3 bases and 2 bases, there was a span of 10 bases. Germline lookup yields CDR1 SGHTA and CDR2 FQGTGA. This CDR3 is CASSFDSENTGELFF. CDR3 DNA: TGTGCCAGCAGCTTTGACTCAGAAAACACCGGGGAGCTGTTTTTT.

The chain couples TRBV10-3 to TRBJ2-1, with 7 bases aligning to TRBD2. The J segment lost 9 bases and the V segment lost 10 bases, leaving 9 bases of the junction unmatched. CDR1 and CDR2 from the germline V gene are ENHRY and SYGVKD. The CDR3 consists of 12 residues. CDR3 coding DNA: TGTGCCAGAGGGCGGGAGAGAGGTGAGCAGTTCTTC. The encoded protein is CARGRERGEQFF.